This entry features one T cell receptor (beta chain) sequence. Its antigen has not been determined. Base quality data are lacking; no much larger clone is found one base away. TCRbeta CDR3 regions were amplified from genomic DNA by means of the immunoSEQ Assay, a bias-controlled multiplex PCR. The paper's processing steps were these. The number of nucleated cells in each sample was estimated by amplification of reference gene primers within the assay. To quantify the absolute abundance of each unique TCRbeta CDR3 rearrangement, sequence reads were collapsed and filtered. For each sample, productive Simpson clonality was calculated as the square root of Simpson's diversity index over productive rearrangements. TCRdb holds this immuneACCESS table with in-frame rearrangements only. Some clones are missing; in checked studies, unresolved V genes explain under half, and the rest has no known cause. Clone size and V and J calls were adopted from that table, with D and trimming inferred from the DNA. The sample data list 200,000 to 250,000 clones, and around 90% of these were observed just once. The ten largest clonotypes hold approximately 14% of the sample.

CDR1 and CDR2 are read off the germline V gene as KGHSH and LQKENI. From V the trimming removes 8 bases and from J it removes 2 bases, while the gene matches leave 7 bases of the junction unaccounted for. Reading from cysteine to phenylalanine, the CDR3 counts 14 amino acids. Only the CDR3 portion is preserved as DNA: 42 bases, with reading frame beginning at the first base. These data are taken from a study of blood T cell repertoires in COVID-19 (TCRdb year 2020). Concerning the study at large: Collaborator samples came from the United States, Italy and Spain and covered acute and convalescent phases of COVID-19. The material from the prospective study consisted of cDNA or gDNA derived from T cells, B-cell-depleted T cells, or PBMCs. Subjects who had been exposed to COVID-19, were actively infected with it, or had recovered from it provided the deeply sampled blood TCRbeta repertoires that made up the dataset. The repertoires were released in a freely available public database intended as a resource for research on the immune response to SARS-CoV-2. Samples came from the ongoing ImmuneRACE study (first 160 participants) plus 1,254 subjects from 6 global collaborators. The sample metadata nearly always contained a de-identified subject ID, COVID-19 status, age in years and sex. HLA class I and class II types, where available, came from metadata supplied by the sample provider rather than from assay-based typing. The paper as a whole reports these results and caveats: How much clinical and demographic metadata was included differed by source and by participant, and the metadata was provided uncurated.

Enrolling through a virtual design, the prospective study's participants ranged in age from roughly 18 to 95 years and lived across 24 United States geographic areas. In the prospective study, participants were assigned to cohorts based on the clinical history participants reported in a screening survey and a study questionnaire. Mobile phlebotomists in the prospective study collected whole blood, serum and a nasopharyngeal or oropharyngeal swab from every participant. Prospective study participants could optionally give additional blood draws and questionnaires over an approximately two-month period. Before DNA extraction, blood samples from the prospective study were shipped at room temperature or frozen.

The source is a woman aged 50 to 65 with acute COVID-19. Material: PBMCs or T cells enriched from blood (not recorded which). The chain employs TRBV18 and TRBJ2-7, with 9 junctional bases fitting TRBD1. The DNA is as follows: TGTGCCAGCGCGGGGACAGGGATTACCTACGAGCAGTACTTC. It specifies CASAGTGITYEQYF.